Below are 21 T cell receptor beta chains sequenced from a single sample in a study of vaccination and CD4 T cells after COVID-19. Sequencing of DNA taken from cultured CD4+ T cells relied on the Oncomine TCR Beta short-read assay. Using its own MiXCR run on the PCR reads, TCRdb lists one record per CDR3 protein. The data show roughly 11,000 distinct CDR3 sequences, 64% seen once. Their antigen targets remain unknown. Treatment in this sample: roughly 10-day PBMC culture with coronavirus spike peptide pools or control peptides (ViraFEST assay). Sequencing was done on a sample of CD4+ T cells from blood, cultured in vitro. The source is a human donor who had recovered from COVID-19.

V and J are TRBV6-5 and TRBJ1-3, with D unresolved. Germline V CDR1 and CDR2: MNHEY, SVGAGI. This CDR3 comprises 11 residues. V lost 2 bases and J lost 7, with 3 bases in between. CDR3 residues: CASSYGNTIYF. The DNA of the CDR3 is TGTGCCAGCAGTTACGGGAACACCATATATTTT.

The count of this clonotype is one. This chain joins TRBV20-1 and TRBJ2-1, with TRBD2 as a possible D gene (5 bases). The CDR3 extends over 14 amino acids. Deletions cut 2 bases from V and 13 bases from J, with 21 bases between. Germline CDR1 DFQATT, CDR2 SNEGSKA (reference sequence). The CDR3 nucleotides are TGCAGTGCTAGATCGACTGGACCGTCCCGGGGACAGTTCTTC. Encoded protein: CSARSTGPSRGQFF.

V and J are TRBV19 and TRBJ1-1; possible D gene TRBD1, 5 bases. This CDR3 has 12 residues. CDR1 and CDR2 from the germline V gene are LNHDA and SQIVND (reference sequence). V was shortened by 2 bases and J by 7 bases, with 8 bases between the two germline ends. This CDR3 reads CASSIMGVEAFF. In DNA form, the CDR3 reads TGTGCCAGTAGTATAATGGGGGTTGAAGCTTTCTTT.

The genes are TRBV11-1 and TRBJ2-7; no definite D call. The CDR3 covers 12 residues. V was shortened by 5 bases and J by 0 bases, with 5 bases between the two germline ends. Germline V gene lookup returns CDR1 SGHAT and CDR2 FQDESV (reference sequence). CDR3 coding DNA: TGTGCCAGCAGCCCAGACTCCTACGAGCAGTACTTC. Encoded protein: CASSPDSYEQYF.

This clonotype was detected only a few times. This chain connects TRBV6-5 to TRBJ1-2; possible D gene TRBD1, 5 bases. Germline CDR1 MNHEY, CDR2 SVGAGI. The CDR3 loop spans 14 amino acids. V was trimmed by 2 bases and J by 8 bases, leaving 15 bases between them. CDR3 sequence (DNA): TGTGCCAGCAGTTACAGCGACGCAGGGAACGGCTACACCTTC. Amino acids: CASSYSDAGNGYTF.

This clonotype occurred a few times. The J gene is TRBJ1-6, the V gene TRBV6-1, with a tentative D call TRBD1 (6 bases). Trimming removed 4 bases at V and 10 bases at J, with 14 bases between. CDR1 MNHNS and CDR2 SASEGT come from the germline V gene. This CDR3 contains 14 residues. CDR3: CASSVKDSNSPLHF. CDR3 DNA sequence: TGTGCCAGCAGTGTAAAGGACAGTAACTCACCCCTCCACTTT.

The chain has TRBV11-3 and TRBJ2-1; 10 positions match TRBD2. CDR1 and CDR2 (germline): SGHNT, YENEEA. The CDR3 is 16 amino acids. V gave up 2 bases and J gave up 7 bases; unmatched junction bases: 8. The CDR3 DNA follows: TGTGCCAGCAGCTTATTCAGCGGGGGGGCGGGGAATGAGCAGTTCTTC. As protein: CASSLFSGGAGNEQFF.

This clonotype occurred a few times. V is TRBV19 and J is TRBJ1-1; D perhaps matches TRBD1 (5 bases). V dropped 2 bases and J dropped 7 bases, with 11 bases sitting between them. This CDR3 comprises 13 residues. Per germline, CDR1 LNHDA and CDR2 SQIVND (reference sequence). The CDR3 DNA reads as TGTGCCAGTAGTATAATGGGGGGAGGTGAAGCTTTCTTT. Its translation: CASSIMGGGEAFF.

V is TRBV5-4 and J is TRBJ1-1; no firm D call. CDR1 is SGHNT, CDR2 YYREEE, per germline (reference sequence). V lost 1 base and J 3 bases, leaving 4 bases between the germline ends. The CDR3 loop spans 12 amino acids. The CDR3 DNA is TGTGCCAGCAGCTTGAAGGACACTGAAGCTTTCTTT. Translation: CASSLKDTEAFF.

This clonotype was observed a few times. J is TRBJ1-1 and V is TRBV20-1, with a weak D call TRBD1 (5 bases). This CDR3 contains 15 residues. Germline V lookup: CDR1 DFQATT, CDR2 SNEGSKA (reference sequence). Trimming shortened V by 3 bases and J by 1 base, and 15 bases separated the two germline ends. The CDR3 coding sequence is TGCAGTGCTAGTTCGTACGGGGGACCGAACACTGAAGCTTTCTTT. It yields the protein CSASSYGGPNTEAFF.

V gene TRBV24-1 combines with J gene TRBJ2-3; D may match TRBD1 or TRBD2 (5 bases each). Germline-derived CDR1 and CDR2 are KGHDR and SFDVKD. V was pared by 4 bases and J by 6 bases, with 16 bases between. The length of the CDR3 is 15 residues. CDR3: CATSDAGTYRDTQYF. CDR3 coding DNA: TGTGCCACCAGTGACGCCGGGACCTACAGGGATACGCAGTATTTT.

This clonotype turned up a few times. This chain connects TRBV20-1 to TRBJ1-1, with D perhaps matching TRBD1 (6 bases). Trimming took off 3 bases at V and 8 bases at J, with 13 bases between the two ends. Germline-derived CDR1 and CDR2 are DFQATT and SNEGSKA (reference sequence). This CDR3 region has 12 residues. As DNA, the CDR3 is TGCAGTGCTAGTCCACAGGGTTCGGAAGCTTTCTTT. Translated, it gives CSASPQGSEAFF.

This clonotype has a handful of counts. CDR3 in DNA: TGTGCCAGCAGCCTAAAGGGGGGACCCACGGATACGCAGTATTTT. Translated, it gives CASSLKGGPTDTQYF. This chain joins TRBV11-2 and TRBJ2-3, with D perhaps given as TRBD1 or TRBD2 (6 bases each). CDR1 SGHAT and CDR2 FQNNGV come from the germline V gene. This CDR3 contains 15 residues. V lost 5 bases, J lost 6 bases, and 18 bases lay in between.

The genes are TRBV5-5 and TRBJ2-3; D uncertain. Germline lookup yields CDR1 SGHKS and CDR2 YYEKEE (reference sequence). This CDR3 spans 14 amino acids. The V gene lost 3 bases and the J gene lost 2 bases, with 10 bases spanning the gap. CDR3 sequence: CASSSYRYTDTQYF. DNA for the CDR3: TGTGCCAGCAGCTCGTACCGATACACAGATACGCAGTATTTT.

The chain recombines TRBV2 with TRBJ1-1, with unresolved D. Trimming left V 4 bases short and J 6 bases short, with 9 bases between. Germline V gene sequence: CDR1 SNHLY, CDR2 FYNNEI. The length of the CDR3 is 12 residues. CDR3 coding DNA: TGTGCCAGCAGTGTCTTCGGGCCTGAAGCTTTCTTT. This encodes CASSVFGPEAFF.

This clonotype was seen just once. V is TRBV6-2 or TRBV6-3 and J is TRBJ2-7; D gene uncertain. Trimming shortened V by 6 bases and J by 7 bases, and 19 bases separated the two germline ends. The CDR3 runs to 14 residues. Germline lookup yields CDR1 MNHEY and CDR2 SVGEGT. The CDR3 loop is CASSQPPLSGEQYF. CDR3 DNA sequence: TGTGCCAGCAGCCAACCGCCGTTGTCAGGAGAGCAGTACTTC.

J is TRBJ2-1 and V is TRBV20-1; D unresolved. Trimming pared 0 bases from V and 9 bases from J, leaving 18 bases between. The germline V gene encodes CDR1 DFQATT and CDR2 SNEGSKA (reference sequence). This CDR3 is built from 15 residues. The CDR3 nucleotides are TGCAGTGCTAGAGATACCACCACTAAGTTTGGTGAGCAGTTCTTC. It yields the protein CSARDTTTKFGEQFF.

The rearrangement uses TRBV19 and TRBJ2-7, with TRBD2 identical over 8 bases. The CDR3 spans 15 residues. V shed 2 bases, J shed 5 bases, and the junction held 8 bases outside the gene matches. Germline V gene sequence: CDR1 LNHDA, CDR2 SQIVND (reference sequence). For the CDR3, the DNA is TGTGCCAGTAGTATAATCGGACTAGCCAGGAACGAGCAGTACTTC. It encodes CASSIIGLARNEQYF. The complete variable domain, with remaining parts taken from reference TRBV19 and TRBJ2-7, reads DGGITQSPKYLFRKEGQNVTLSCEQNLNHDAMYWYRQDPGQGLRLIYYSQIVNDFQKGDIAEGYSVSREKKESFPLTVTSAQKNPTAFYLCASSIIGLARNEQYFGPGTRLTVT.

The table lists this clonotype with a few counts. This chain uses TRBV6-5 with TRBJ2-7; maybe TRBD2 (6 bases). Germline V gene data show CDR1 as MNHEY and CDR2 as SVGAGI. CDR3 length: 15 residues. V dropped 0 bases and J dropped 2 bases, with 11 bases sitting between them. The CDR3 reads CASSYSRGLTYEQYF. In DNA form, the CDR3 reads TGTGCCAGCAGTTACTCACGGGGACTTACCTACGAGCAGTACTTC.

The chain is built from TRBV5-1 and TRBJ1-1, with TRBD1 as a possible D gene (6 bases). Germline V lookup: CDR1 SGHRS, CDR2 YFSETQ. CDR3 length: 15 residues. V gave up 0 bases and J gave up 5 bases, with 14 bases separating them. The CDR3 here is CASSLAAKRGTEAFF. CDR3 sequence (DNA): TGCGCCAGCAGCTTGGCCGCCAAAAGGGGGACTGAAGCTTTCTTT. The full variable domain, completed using reference TRBV5-1 and TRBJ1-1, is KAGVTQTPRYLIKTRGQQVTLSCSPISGHRSVSWYQQTPGQGLQFLFEYFSETQRNKGNFPGRFSGRQFSNSRSEMNVSTLELGDSALYLCASSLAAKRGTEAFFGQGTRLTVV.

V gene TRBV7-2 combines with J gene TRBJ2-3; D call uncertain. CDR1 is SGHTA and CDR2 is FQGNSA in the germline V gene. The V end was cut by 0 bases, the J end by 5 bases, with 0 bases between. CDR3 length equals 11 residues. This CDR3 reads CASSLADTQYF. CDR3 in DNA: TGTGCCAGCAGCTTAGCAGATACGCAGTATTTT.